This T cell receptor beta chain was identified during a study of shared clonotypes between healthy human individuals. Overall study context: A donor's plate count was three for CD4 naive and three for CD4 memory; CD8 naive had two and CD8 memory one.

General observations from the study: Memory subsets generally showed smaller estimated richness than naive subsets did. Generation of non-shared clonotypes was less probable than generation of clonotypes shared by all four donors.

On this clone: The antigen is not known.

This CDR3 contains 18 residues. Germline V CDR1 and CDR2: LGHNA, YSLEER. The V gene lost 1 base and the J gene lost 0 bases, with 13 bases spanning the gap. Per the authors' pipeline: In the immunoSEQ data, sequences were junction-only and lacked quality scores, so filtering differed. Data came from immunoSEQ multiplex PCR; TCRdb stores just in-frame clones and leaves some out. V and J calls and clone size come straight from that table; D and trimming were deduced from the DNA. The table lists roughly 1.5 million clones, 98% of them singletons. The chain recombines TRBV4-3 with TRBJ2-6; D might be TRBD2 (7 bases). Source material: naive CD4+ T cells sorted from blood. Subset in this sample: CD45RA+ positively selected. This clonotype was obtained from a man aged 25 to 40 in good health. As DNA, the CDR3 is TGCGCCAGCAGCCAAGTTCAGGGGACTACCTCTGGGGCCAACGTCCTGACTTTC. This sequence encodes CASSQVQGTTSGANVLTF.